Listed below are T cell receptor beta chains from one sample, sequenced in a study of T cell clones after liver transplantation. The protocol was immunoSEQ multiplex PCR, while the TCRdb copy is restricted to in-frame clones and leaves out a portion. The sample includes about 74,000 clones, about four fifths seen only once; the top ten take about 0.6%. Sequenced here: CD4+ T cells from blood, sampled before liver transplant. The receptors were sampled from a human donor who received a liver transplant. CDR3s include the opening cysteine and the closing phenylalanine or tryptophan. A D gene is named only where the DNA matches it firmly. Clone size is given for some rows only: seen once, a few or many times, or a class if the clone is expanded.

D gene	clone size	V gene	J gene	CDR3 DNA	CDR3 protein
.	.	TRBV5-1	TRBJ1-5	TGCGCCAGCAGCTTGAAAGAGGGGTCGCAGCCCCAGCATTTT	CASSLKEGSQPQHF
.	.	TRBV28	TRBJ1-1	TGTGCCAGCAGTTTACGGGGCCTGAACACTGAAGCTTTCTTT	CASSLRGLNTEAFF
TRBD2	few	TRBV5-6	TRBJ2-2	TGTGCCAGCAGCTTCCGAGCGGGAGGGTCCACCGGGGAGCTGTTTTTT	CASSFRAGGSTGELFF
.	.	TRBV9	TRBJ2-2	TGTGCCAGCAGCGTGGTCTCAAGCACCGGGGAGCTGTTTTTT	CASSVVSSTGELFF
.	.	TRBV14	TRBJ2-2	TGTGCCAGCAGCCCCCACCGGCAGTCCGCGAACACCGGGGAGCTGTTTTTT	CASSPHRQSANTGELFF
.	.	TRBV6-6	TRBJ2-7	TGTGCCAGCAGGACCCCGGGTGCCTACGAGCAGTACTTC	CASRTPGAYEQYF
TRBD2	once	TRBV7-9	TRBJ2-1	TGTGCCAGCAGCATCACTAGCGGGACCTACAATGAGCAGTTCTTC	CASSITSGTYNEQFF
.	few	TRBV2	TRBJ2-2	TGTGCCAGCAGGAGACCACGCACCGGGGAGCTGTTTTTT	CASRRPRTGELFF
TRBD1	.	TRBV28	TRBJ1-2	TGTGCCACCCCGGTTAAGAGCCGGGGACAGGGGGTGCGTGGCTACACCTTC	CATPVKSRGQGVRGYTF
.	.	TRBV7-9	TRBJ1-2	TGTGCCAGCAGCTTATTTGGGGCGGCACGTAGTGGCTACACCTTC	CASSLFGAARSGYTF
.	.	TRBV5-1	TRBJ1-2	TGCGCCAGCAGCTTGGGCGACAACGCACTCTATGGCTACACCTTC	CASSLGDNALYGYTF
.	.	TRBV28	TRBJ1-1	TGTGCCAGCAGTTCAGTGGGCCGAGGATCCTTGAACACTGAAGCTTTCTTT	CASSSVGRGSLNTEAFF